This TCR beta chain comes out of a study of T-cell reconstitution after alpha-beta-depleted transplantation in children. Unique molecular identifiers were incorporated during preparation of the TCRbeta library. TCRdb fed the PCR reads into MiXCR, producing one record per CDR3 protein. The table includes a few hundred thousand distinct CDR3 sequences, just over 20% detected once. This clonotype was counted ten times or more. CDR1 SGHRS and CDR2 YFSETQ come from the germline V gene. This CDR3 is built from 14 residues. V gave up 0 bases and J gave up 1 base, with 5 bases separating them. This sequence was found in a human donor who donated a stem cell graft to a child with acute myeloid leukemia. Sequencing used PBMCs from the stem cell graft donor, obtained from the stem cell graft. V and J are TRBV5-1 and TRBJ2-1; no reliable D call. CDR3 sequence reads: CASSLDSSYNEQFF. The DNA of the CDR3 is TGCGCCAGCAGCTTGGACAGTTCCTACAATGAGCAGTTCTTC.